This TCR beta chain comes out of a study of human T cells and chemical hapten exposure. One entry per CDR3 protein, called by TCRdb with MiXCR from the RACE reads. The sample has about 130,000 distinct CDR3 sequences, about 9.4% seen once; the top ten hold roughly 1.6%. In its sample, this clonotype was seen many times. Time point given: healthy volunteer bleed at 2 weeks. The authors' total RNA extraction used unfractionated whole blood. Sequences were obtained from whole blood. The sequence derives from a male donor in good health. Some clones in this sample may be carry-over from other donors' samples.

This CDR3 reads CSVRDRLAKNIQYF. The CDR3 DNA reads as TGCAGCGTTCGGGACCGATTAGCCAAAAACATTCAGTACTTC. The V and J genes are TRBV29-1 and TRBJ2-4; D assignment may be TRBD1 or TRBD2 (5 bases each). Between the trimmed V and J ends, which lost 5 bases and 0 bases, there was a span of 11 bases. The CDR3 has 14 amino acids. Per germline, CDR1 SQVTM and CDR2 ANQGSEA.